This TCR beta chain was recovered during a study of blood T cell repertoires in COVID-19. Study information: The United States, Italy and Spain supplied acute and convalescent COVID-19 samples.

Germline V CDR1 and CDR2: SGHRS, YFSETQ. V trimming: 1 base; J trimming: 3 bases; junction bases outside the gene matches: 6. The CDR3 loop spans 16 amino acids. Each participant's cohort was designated according to participant-reported clinical history. For recovered donors of Cohort 3, there were two negative PCRs, clearance, or symptom resolution. Measured with immunoSEQ multiplex PCR; TCRdb has only the in-frame clones, and not every one. The sample lists a few hundred thousand clones, roughly 80% occurring once. This clonotype was obtained from a man aged 50-60 years who had recovered from COVID-19. Input material: PBMCs or T cells enriched from blood (not recorded which). This chain connects TRBV5-1 to TRBJ2-3; TRBD2 aligns across 9 bases. The CDR3 DNA sequence: TGCGCCAGCAGCTTGTCCGCGGGAGGGCCTACAGATACGCAGTATTTT. This encodes CASSLSAGGPTDTQYF.